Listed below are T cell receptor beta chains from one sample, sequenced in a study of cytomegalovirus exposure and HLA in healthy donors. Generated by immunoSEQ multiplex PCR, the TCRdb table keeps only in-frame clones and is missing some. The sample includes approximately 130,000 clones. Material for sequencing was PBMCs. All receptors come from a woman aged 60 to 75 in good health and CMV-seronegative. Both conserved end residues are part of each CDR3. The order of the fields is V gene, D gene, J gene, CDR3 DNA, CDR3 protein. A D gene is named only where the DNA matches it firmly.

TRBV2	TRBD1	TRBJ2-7	TGTGCCAGCAATAGGGACAGATACGAGCAGTACTTC	CASNRDRYEQYF
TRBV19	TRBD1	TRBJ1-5	TGTGCCAGTAGTATTACAGGGGGCGGCAATCAGCCCCAGCATTTT	CASSITGGGNQPQHF
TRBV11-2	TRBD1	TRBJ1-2	TGTGCCAGCAGCTCCCGGGACAGTGGCTACACCTTC	CASSSRDSGYTF
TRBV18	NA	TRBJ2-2	TGTGCCAGCTCACCAGGACAGGGAGGGAGCACCGGGGAGCTGTTTTTT	CASSPGQGGSTGELFF
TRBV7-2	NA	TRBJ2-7	TGTGCCAGCAGCTTTCTTCTTAGCGCCTCGACCTACGAGCAGTACTTC	CASSFLLSASTYEQYF
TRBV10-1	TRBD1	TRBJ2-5	TGCGCCAGCAGTCCCGGACAGGACCCGGAGACCCAGTACTTC	CASSPGQDPETQYF
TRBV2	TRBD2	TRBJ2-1	TGTGCCAGCAGTGAAAGGGGCAGCGGGAGGAAGTTCTTC	CASSERGSGRKFF
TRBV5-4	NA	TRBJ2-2	TGTGCCAGCAGCTTGGCCGTCTTGGCGGTTTCTACCGGGGAGCTGTTTTTT	CASSLAVLAVSTGELFF
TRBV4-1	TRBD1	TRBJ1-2	TGCGCCAGCAGCCAAGGAGGGGGCGCCTACGGCTACACCTTC	CASSQGGGAYGYTF
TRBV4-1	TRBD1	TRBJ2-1	TGCGCCAGCAGCCAGGACATTCGACAGGGCCTTCTTCTTGAGCAGTTCTTC	CASSQDIRQGLLLEQFF
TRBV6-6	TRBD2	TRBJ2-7	TGTGCCAGCAGTTCCCCGGGGGGGGACTACGAGCAGTACTTC	CASSSPGGDYEQYF
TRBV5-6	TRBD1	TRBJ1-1	TGTGCCAGCAGCTGGATGGACAGGGAGAACACTGAAGCTTTCTTT	CASSWMDRENTEAFF
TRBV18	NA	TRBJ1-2	TGTGCCAGCTCACCGACAGTTAACTATGGCTACACCTTC	CASSPTVNYGYTF
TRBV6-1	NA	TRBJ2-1	TGTGCCAGCAGTGAAAGGGGGGGGAGCTACAATGAGCAGTTCTTC	CASSERGGSYNEQFF
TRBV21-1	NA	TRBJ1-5	TGTGCCAGCAAGCCTCAGCCCCAGCATTTT	CASKPQPQHF
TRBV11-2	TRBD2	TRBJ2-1	TGTGCCAGCAGCCCGACACTTCTAGCGGGAGGTGCCGGGGAGCAGTTCTTC	CASSPTLLAGGAGEQFF
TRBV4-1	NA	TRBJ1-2	TGCGCCAGCAGCCAAGATCCACAGGGCCTTAACTATGGCTACACCTTC	CASSQDPQGLNYGYTF
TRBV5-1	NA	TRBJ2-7	TGCGCCAGCAGCGCAGGGGCGCCTTCCTACGAGCAGTACTTC	CASSAGAPSYEQYF
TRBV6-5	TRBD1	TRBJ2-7	TGTGCCAGCAGCGACGACAGGGCCTACGAGCAGTACTTC	CASSDDRAYEQYF
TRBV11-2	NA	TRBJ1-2	TGTGCCAGCAGCTTAGACCCGACAGTATTTTATGGCTACACCTTC	CASSLDPTVFYGYTF
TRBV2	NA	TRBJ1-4	TGTGCCAGCAGCGAGCTTAGGGGTCTTAATGAAAAACTGTTTTTT	CASSELRGLNEKLFF
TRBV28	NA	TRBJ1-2	TGTGCCAGCAGTTCGATTCGGGGCTACACCTTC	CASSSIRGYTF
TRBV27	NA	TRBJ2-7	TGTGCCAGCAGTGGGAGTAGCGCTCTCTACGAGCAGTACTTC	CASSGSSALYEQYF
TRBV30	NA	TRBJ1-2	TGTGCCTGGAGTAGGACAGCTCCGAAAGGTGGTGGCTACACCTTC	CAWSRTAPKGGGYTF
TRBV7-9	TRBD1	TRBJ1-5	TGTGCCAGCAGCGTTGGGACAGGGATTCAGCCCCAGCATTTT	CASSVGTGIQPQHF
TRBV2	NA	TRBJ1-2	TGTGCCAGCAGTGAAGCGATGCAGGTTTATGGCTACACCTTC	CASSEAMQVYGYTF
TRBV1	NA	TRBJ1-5	TGCACCAGCAGCCAAGGAGGGACAGGGGCTCAGCCCCAGCATTTT	CTSSQGGTGAQPQHF
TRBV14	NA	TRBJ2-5	TGTGCCAGCAGCCAAGAGGTCTGGGCTGGGACCCAGTACTTC	CASSQEVWAGTQYF
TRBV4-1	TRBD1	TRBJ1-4	TGCGCCAGCAGCCAAGAAACAGGGGCAACTAATGAAAAACTGTTTTTT	CASSQETGATNEKLFF
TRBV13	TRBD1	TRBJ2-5	TGTGCCAGCAGCTCACGCCCACAGGGGGCGCGCGAGACCCAGTACTTC	CASSSRPQGARETQYF
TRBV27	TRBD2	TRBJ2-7	TGTGCCAGCGCGCTTATTGTGACTAGCGGGAGCTACGAGCAGTACTTC	CASALIVTSGSYEQYF